These 14 T cell receptor beta chains originate from one sample sequenced in a study of response to subunit inactivated influenza vaccine. TCRdb independently ran MiXCR on the RT-PCR reads; one entry per CDR3 protein. This sample has about 310,000 distinct CDR3 sequences, with about a fifth found just once. The sample in question was PBMCs from blood, obtained less than 22 months after vaccination. The receptors were gathered from a man aged 45 to 70 who received an inactivated influenza vaccine.

The sample holds a few counts of this clonotype. CDR3 residues: CASSLGHLQETQYF. CDR3 DNA: TGTGCCAGCAGCTTAGGGCACCTACAAGAGACCCAGTACTTC. This chain joins TRBV7-6 and TRBJ2-5; no reliable D call. This CDR3 is built from 14 residues. The germline V and J ends were trimmed by 1 base and 2 bases, with 8 bases remaining between them. Germline assignment: CDR1 SGHVS and CDR2 FNYEAQ.

With regard to this clonotype: The junction and the germline gene differ at one end; a read error may be behind it. The chain employs TRBV30 and TRBJ1-5; 9 bases are shared with TRBD1. Germline V gene sequence: CDR1 GTSNPN, CDR2 SVGIG (reference sequence). There are 14 residues in the CDR3. The CDR3 spells CAGRGQGSNQPQHF. CDR3 in DNA: TGTGCCGGGAGAGGACAGGGGAGCAATCAGCCCCAGCATTTT.

The rearrangement uses TRBV11-2 and TRBJ2-1; D possibly corresponds to TRBD2 (5 bases). With 0 bases removed from V and 12 bases from J, the gap between germline ends came to 12 bases. The CDR3 spans 13 residues. Germline CDR1 SGHAT, CDR2 FQNNGV. CDR3 sequence (DNA): TGTGCCAGCAGCTTAGATTTGGGAGCCGCGCAGTTCTTC. Protein product: CASSLDLGAAQFF.

In this sample, this clonotype turned up a few times. The V gene is TRBV6-5, the J gene TRBJ1-5; D is unclear. CDR1 is MNHEY and CDR2 is SVGAGI in the germline V gene. CDR3 size: 14 residues. Trimming left V 2 bases short and J 8 bases short, with 13 bases between. The CDR3 loop is CASSYALGAEPQHF. Written as DNA, the CDR3 is TGTGCCAGCAGTTACGCCTTAGGTGCGGAGCCCCAGCATTTT.

The chain carries TRBV12-3 or TRBV12-4 and TRBJ1-5, with a tentative D call TRBD1 (5 bases). The CDR3 spans 16 residues. The ends were cut back, 5 bases at V and 7 bases at J, with 21 bases in the middle. The DNA for the CDR3 is TGTGCCAGCAGTATTAATCTCCCGAGTTCAGGGCAGCCCCAGCATTTT. This sequence encodes CASSINLPSSGQPQHF.

This sequence joins TRBV3-1 and TRBJ2-3; D remains unclear. The CDR3 extends over 15 amino acids. The V and J ends lost 1 base and 7 bases respectively, with 15 bases between them. Germline CDR1 reads LGHDT; CDR2 reads YNNKEL (reference sequence). DNA of the CDR3: TGTGCCAGCAGCCAAGCCGGTGGTATTGGACATACGCAGTATTTT. The encoded protein is CASSQAGGIGHTQYF.

This clonotype was observed at least ten times. This chain connects TRBV10-3 to TRBJ1-5; perhaps TRBD1 as D (5 bases). V lost 0 bases, J lost 6 bases, and 9 bases lay in between. The germline V gene has CDR1 ENHRY and CDR2 SYGVKD. The CDR3 consists of 14 residues. CDR3 region: CAISESGEAQPQHF. CDR3 DNA sequence: TGTGCCATCAGTGAGTCAGGGGAGGCTCAGCCCCAGCATTTT.

This clonotype was seen at least ten times. J is TRBJ1-3 and V is TRBV7-2, with TRBD1 as a possible D gene (5 bases). Trimming stripped 5 bases from V and 0 bases from J, with 11 bases between. Germline V gives CDR1 SGHTA, CDR2 FQGNSA. The CDR3 is 15 amino acids. The CDR3 DNA sequence: TGTGCCAGCAGCCGAGGGGCAACCTCTGGAAACACCATATATTTT. This encodes CASSRGATSGNTIYF. Full variable domain (outside the CDR3, taken from reference TRBV7-2 and TRBJ1-3): GAGVSQSPSNKVTEKGKDVELRCDPISGHTALYWYRQSLGQGLEFLIYFQGNSAPDKSGLPSDRFSAERTGGSVSTLTIQRTQQEDSAVYLCASSRGATSGNTIYFGEGSWLTVV.

This clonotype was detected only a few times. The chain uses TRBV7-9 and TRBJ1-2, with a possible D match to TRBD1 (6 bases). Germline CDR1 reads SEHNR; CDR2 reads FQNEAQ (reference sequence). V was clipped by 4 bases and J by 3 bases, with 12 bases between them. CDR3 length equals 14 residues. The CDR3 DNA reads TGTGCCAGCAGCTGGACAGCGACAGACTATGGCTACACCTTC. It translates to CASSWTATDYGYTF.

This clonotype occurred many times. V usage is TRBV15 and J usage is TRBJ1-1, with D perhaps matching TRBD1 (5 bases). With 5 bases removed from V and 11 bases from J, the gap between germline ends came to 15 bases. Per the germline V gene, CDR1 is LNHNV and CDR2 is YYDKDF (reference sequence). The CDR3 has 12 residues. CDR3 coding DNA: TGTGCCACCAGCGACGGGACTGTTGGGGCTTTCTTT. Encoded protein: CATSDGTVGAFF.

The rearrangement uses TRBV20-1 and TRBJ2-2; 8 bases are a match to TRBD1. Trimming removed 5 bases from V and 3 bases from J; junction bases left unmatched: 5. The germline V gene has CDR1 DFQATT and CDR2 SNEGSKA (reference sequence). This CDR3 is built from 14 residues. The CDR3 protein is CSACRGHDTGELFF. The CDR3 DNA reads as TGCAGTGCTTGCAGGGGGCACGACACCGGGGAGCTGTTTTTT.

With regard to this clonotype: The junction does not match germline at one end; this may be a read error. The rearrangement uses TRBV11-2 and TRBJ2-1; the match to TRBD2 covers 7 bases. The CDR3 is made up of 16 amino acids. Looked up from germline, CDR1 is SGHAT and CDR2 is FQNNGV. In DNA, the CDR3 is TGTGCCAGCAGCTTGGCTGTCGGGGGGATTACCAATGAGCAGTTATTC. Protein sequence: CASSLAVGGITNEQLF.

In its sample, this clonotype was seen many times. The chain is built from TRBV12-3 or TRBV12-4 and TRBJ2-2; TRBD2 agrees at 8 bases. The CDR3 loop spans 16 amino acids. Trimming at V came to 6 bases and at J to 0 bases, leaving 6 bases not matched to a gene. The CDR3 DNA is TGTGCCAGCAGACCCCCGGGACTAGCGAACACCGGGGAGCTGTTTTTT. Residues: CASRPPGLANTGELFF.

The CDR3 spells CATSRDPGQAYYGYTF. The CDR3 DNA follows: TGTGCCACCAGCAGAGATCCTGGGCAGGCTTACTATGGCTACACCTTC. V usage is TRBV15 and J usage is TRBJ1-2; D remains ambiguous. The CDR3 sequence is 16 residues long. Germline V gene data show CDR1 as LNHNV and CDR2 as YYDKDF (reference sequence). V was pared by 0 bases and J by 3 bases, with 14 bases between.